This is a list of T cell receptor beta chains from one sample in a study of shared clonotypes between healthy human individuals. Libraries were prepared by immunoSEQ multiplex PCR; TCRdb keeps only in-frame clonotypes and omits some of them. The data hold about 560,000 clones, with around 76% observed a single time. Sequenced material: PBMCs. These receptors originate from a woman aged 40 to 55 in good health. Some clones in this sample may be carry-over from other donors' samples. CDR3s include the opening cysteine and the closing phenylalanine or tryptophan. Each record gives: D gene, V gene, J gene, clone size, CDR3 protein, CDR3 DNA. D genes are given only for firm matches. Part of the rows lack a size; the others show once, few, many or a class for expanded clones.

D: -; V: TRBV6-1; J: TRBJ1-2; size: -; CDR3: CASSEAEYGYTF; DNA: TGTGCCAGCAGTGAAGCGGAATATGGCTACACCTTC
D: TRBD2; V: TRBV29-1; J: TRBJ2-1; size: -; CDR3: CSAWGKRGRHPYNEQFF; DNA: TGCAGCGCATGGGGTAAACGCGGGAGGCATCCCTACAATGAGCAGTTCTTC
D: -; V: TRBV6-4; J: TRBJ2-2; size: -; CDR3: CASSDPGQNTGELFF; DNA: TGTGCCAGCAGTGACCCGGGACAGAACACCGGGGAGCTGTTTTTT
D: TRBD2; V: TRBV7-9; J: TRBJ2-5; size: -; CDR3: CASSPLAGALPYF; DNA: TGTGCCAGCAGCCCTCTAGCGGGAGCCCTCCCCTACTTC
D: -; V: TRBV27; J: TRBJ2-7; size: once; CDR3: CASSSAPYEQYF; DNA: TGTGCCAGCAGTTCTGCACCCTACGAGCAGTACTTC
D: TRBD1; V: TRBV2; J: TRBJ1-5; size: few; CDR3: CASSGRDRYQPQHF; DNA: TGTGCCAGCAGCGGCCGGGACAGGTATCAGCCCCAGCATTTT
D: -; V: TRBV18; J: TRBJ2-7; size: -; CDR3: CASSPLPGVAYEQYF; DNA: TGTGCCAGCTCACCCTTGCCGGGGGTGGCCTACGAGCAGTACTTC
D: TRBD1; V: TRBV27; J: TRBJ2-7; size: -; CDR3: CASRDRGPYEQYF; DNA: TGTGCCAGCCGGGACAGGGGGCCCTACGAGCAGTACTTC
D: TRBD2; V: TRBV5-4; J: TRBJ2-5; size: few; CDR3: CASSSLTSGETQYF; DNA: TGTGCCAGCAGCTCCCTTACTAGCGGAGAGACCCAGTACTTC
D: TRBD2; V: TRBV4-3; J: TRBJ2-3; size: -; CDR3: CASSQGTIAGGTDTQYF; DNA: TGCGCCAGCAGCCAAGGAACTATAGCGGGAGGGACAGATACGCAGTATTTT
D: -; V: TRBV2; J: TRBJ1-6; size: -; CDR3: CASSLEISGNSPLHF; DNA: TGTGCCAGCAGCTTGGAAATCTCGGGCAATTCACCCCTCCACTTT
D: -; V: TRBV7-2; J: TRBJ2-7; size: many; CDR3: CASSPWAQGPYEQYF; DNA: TGTGCCAGCAGTCCCTGGGCACAGGGCCCCTACGAGCAGTACTTC
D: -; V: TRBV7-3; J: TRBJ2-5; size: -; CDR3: CASSLAIETQYF; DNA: TGTGCCAGCAGCTTAGCGATCGAGACCCAGTACTTC
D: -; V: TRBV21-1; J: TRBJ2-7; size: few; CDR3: CASSKPGDRGREQYF; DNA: TGTGCCAGCAGCAAACCAGGGGACAGGGGGCGCGAGCAGTACTTC